The 21 T cell receptor beta chains below all came from one sample that was sequenced in a study of response to subunit inactivated influenza vaccine. Each CDR3 protein is one row after TCRdb ran MiXCR on the RT-PCR reads. The sample has hundreds of thousands of distinct CDR3 sequences; 10% to 12% are singletons. Another study also made use of these data, one on T cells expressing NK-cell markers. That publication notes: A 5'RACE template switching approach incorporating UMIs was used to make TCR beta cDNA.

The input for sequencing was PBMCs from blood, taken on the day of vaccination. The receptors derive from a man between 45 and 60 years old who received an inactivated influenza vaccine.

This clonotype was counted between two and nine times. The chain carries TRBV5-1 and TRBJ2-3; D is possibly TRBD2 (5 bases). Looked up from germline, CDR1 is SGHRS and CDR2 is YFSETQ. There are 15 residues in the CDR3. V was pared by 4 bases and J by 4 bases, with 16 bases between. The chain's CDR3 is CASSPDSHGADTQYF. CDR3 DNA sequence: TGCGCCAGCAGCCCAGATTCCCACGGGGCAGATACGCAGTATTTT. Complete variable domain (other parts from reference TRBV5-1 and TRBJ2-3): KAGVTQTPRYLIKTRGQQVTLSCSPISGHRSVSWYQQTPGQGLQFLFEYFSETQRNKGNFPGRFSGRQFSNSRSEMNVSTLELGDSALYLCASSPDSHGADTQYFGPGTRLTVL.

This clonotype was seen ten or more times. V gene TRBV20-1 combines with J gene TRBJ2-2; TRBD1 matches at 7 bases. J lost 4 bases, V lost 3 bases, and 8 bases had no gene match. Germline V lookup: CDR1 DFQATT, CDR2 SNEGSKA (reference sequence). This CDR3 has 15 residues. The CDR3, as DNA: TGCAGTGCTAGGAGAGACAGGGTTACCACCGGGGAGCTGTTTTTT. Amino acids: CSARRDRVTTGELFF.

V is TRBV5-1 and J is TRBJ1-1; TRBD1 might be the D (6 bases). CDR3 length: 15 residues. Germline V gene sequence: CDR1 SGHRS, CDR2 YFSETQ. The V gene lost 4 bases and the J gene lost 5 bases, with 18 bases spanning the gap. The CDR3 DNA reads TGCGCCAGCAGCCCATGGGGGGCGAGAGAGACTGAAGCTTTCTTT. Its protein is CASSPWGARETEAFF. Full variable domain (missing parts from reference TRBV5-1 and TRBJ1-1): KAGVTQTPRYLIKTRGQQVTLSCSPISGHRSVSWYQQTPGQGLQFLFEYFSETQRNKGNFPGRFSGRQFSNSRSEMNVSTLELGDSALYLCASSPWGARETEAFFGQGTRLTVV.

This clonotype was recorded a few times. The chain uses TRBV10-3 and TRBJ2-3; D unclear. CDR1 is ENHRY, CDR2 SYGVKD, per germline. Trimming removed 4 bases from V and 8 bases from J, with 16 bases in between. The CDR3 is 14 amino acids. CDR3 nucleotides: TGTGCCATCAGTGGGTCGACAATTGAGAGTACGCAGTATTTT. Translating it yields CAISGSTIESTQYF.

The genes are TRBV7-9 and TRBJ1-1, with 7 bases aligning to TRBD1. With V trimmed by 5 bases and J by 2 bases, 8 bases remained unmatched. CDR1 SEHNR and CDR2 FQNEAQ come from the germline V gene (reference sequence). The CDR3 runs to 15 residues. The CDR3 nucleotides read TGTGCCAGCAGCGGAGCAGGGGGGCCCAACACTGAAGCTTTCTTT. This codes for CASSGAGGPNTEAFF.

V gene TRBV12-3 or TRBV12-4 combines with J gene TRBJ1-3, with TRBD1 as a possible D gene (5 bases). Trimming cost V 2 bases and J 0 bases, with 8 bases left between them. CDR3 length: 15 amino acids. CDR3 DNA sequence: TGTGCCAGCAGTTTATGGGGGAGCTCTGGAAACACCATATATTTT. This codes for CASSLWGSSGNTIYF.

This clonotype was recorded at least ten times. The chain's CDR3 is CASSPRGSKTDTQYF. The CDR3 nucleotides read TGTGCCAGCAGTCCCAGGGGGTCGAAGACAGATACGCAGTATTTT. This chain joins TRBV9 and TRBJ2-3, with 7 bases matching TRBD1. Germline CDR1 SGDLS, CDR2 YYNGEE. V was pared by 5 bases and J by 3 bases, with 9 bases of the junction left unmatched. The CDR3 length is 15 residues.

The chain uses TRBV7-9 and TRBJ1-1; no reliable D call. V was trimmed by 7 bases and J by 3 bases, leaving 9 bases between them. CDR1 is SEHNR, CDR2 FQNEAQ, per germline (reference sequence). The CDR3 covers 12 residues. The CDR3 bases are TGTGCCAGCACCCCCCGGGACACTGAAGCTTTCTTT. Residues: CASTPRDTEAFF.

The chain joins TRBV12-3 or TRBV12-4 to TRBJ2-5; D perhaps matches TRBD1 (5 bases). The CDR3 covers 14 residues. Trimming cost V 6 bases and J 1 base, with 12 bases left between them. CDR3 nucleotide sequence: TGTGCCAGCAGGCCGGACACCTCCCAAGAGACCCAGTACTTC. Residues: CASRPDTSQETQYF.

This clonotype was picked up a small number of times. CDR3 sequence: CSARSTSETQYF. CDR3 nucleotides: TGCAGTGCTAGATCGACAAGCGAGACCCAGTACTTC. V usage is TRBV20-1 and J usage is TRBJ2-5, with D uncertain. V dropped 2 bases and J dropped 5 bases, with 9 bases sitting between them. This CDR3 has 12 amino acids. In germline, CDR1 is DFQATT, CDR2 SNEGSKA (reference sequence).

This clonotype was observed a handful of times. The CDR3 region is CASSSSGLQFF. CDR3 in DNA: TGTGCCAGCAGTTCTAGCGGGTTGCAGTTCTTC. J is TRBJ2-1 and V is TRBV7-2; TRBD2 agrees at 8 bases. V shed 6 bases and J 12 bases; nucleotides not matched to a gene: 4. This CDR3 contains 11 residues. The germline CDR1 and CDR2 sequences are SGHTA and FQGNSA.

This clonotype was detected a few times. This rearrangement joins TRBV4-2 to TRBJ1-2; D unresolved. Trimming cost V 4 bases and J 4 bases, with 7 bases left between them. This CDR3 contains 12 residues. Germline CDR1 reads LGHNA; CDR2 reads YNFKEQ. CDR3 bases: TGTGCCAGCAGCCGCCGGAGCTATGGCTACACCTTC. Translation: CASSRRSYGYTF.

The chain links TRBV20-1 to TRBJ2-2, with D hard to call. This CDR3 has 14 amino acids. Germline V gene data show CDR1 as DFQATT and CDR2 as SNEGSKA (reference sequence). The ends were cut back, 1 base at V and 6 bases at J, with 12 bases in the middle. For the CDR3, the DNA is TGCAGTGCTAGAGGATCTAGGGCGCCCGGGGAGCTGTTTTTT. Its protein is CSARGSRAPGELFF.

CDR3 region: CASSSRPSGDNEQFF. The CDR3, as DNA: TGCGCCAGCAGCTCGAGGCCTAGCGGGGACAATGAGCAGTTCTTC. The chain is built from TRBV5-1 and TRBJ2-1; TRBD2 aligns across 9 bases. Unmatched junction bases numbered 6, after V lost 3 bases and J lost 5 bases. The CDR3 runs to 15 residues. Per germline, CDR1 SGHRS and CDR2 YFSETQ.

V is TRBV6-2 or TRBV6-3 and J is TRBJ1-5, with unresolved D. Germline V lookup: CDR1 MNHEY, CDR2 SVGEGT. The CDR3 consists of 14 residues. Trimming shortened V by 7 bases and J by 5 bases, and 15 bases separated the two germline ends. CDR3 in amino acids: CASTDWDVHQPQHF. Here the CDR3 DNA reads TGTGCCAGCACCGATTGGGATGTCCATCAGCCCCAGCATTTT.

This clonotype was seen repeatedly, ten times or more. The CDR3 sequence is CSARDYGTGVSDTQYF. CDR3 bases: TGCAGTGCTAGAGATTACGGGACAGGGGTCTCAGATACGCAGTATTTT. The chain has TRBV20-1 and TRBJ2-3, with 10 bases that match TRBD1. The CDR3 is made up of 16 amino acids. V trimming: 0 bases; J trimming: 4 bases; junction bases outside the gene matches: 7. CDR1 is DFQATT, CDR2 SNEGSKA, per germline (reference sequence).

The chain combines TRBV2 with TRBJ2-5, with 11 positions matching TRBD2. Germline V gene data show CDR1 as SNHLY and CDR2 as FYNNEI. The CDR3 consists of 16 residues. The V gene end was trimmed by 4 bases and the J gene end by 3 bases; junction bases not matched to a gene: 7. The CDR3 region is CASSVRLAGIEETQYF. The CDR3, as DNA: TGTGCCAGCAGTGTCAGACTAGCGGGAATTGAAGAGACCCAGTACTTC.

The chain uses TRBV19 and TRBJ2-3; TRBD2 matches 10 bases. The germline V gene encodes CDR1 LNHDA and CDR2 SQIVND (reference sequence). V lost 0 bases to trimming and J lost 7 bases; unmatched junction nucleotides: 7. There are 16 residues in the CDR3. The CDR3 DNA sequence: TGTGCCAGTAGTATAGAGAGCACTAGCGGGGCAAATACGCAGTATTTT. Amino acids: CASSIESTSGANTQYF.

CDR3 coding DNA: TGCGCCAGCAGCCCCCCCCAAACAGGGAACACTGAAGCTTTCTTT. Amino acids: CASSPPQTGNTEAFF. V gene TRBV5-1 combines with J gene TRBJ1-1; a possible D gene is TRBD1 (5 bases). Trimming removed 4 bases at V and 1 base at J, with 14 bases between. The CDR3 sequence is 15 residues long. Looked up from germline, CDR1 is SGHRS and CDR2 is YFSETQ.

This clonotype occurred a few times. The gene calls are TRBV10-3 and TRBJ2-7; the match to TRBD2 covers 10 bases. V shed 4 bases and J 0 bases; nucleotides not matched to a gene: 0. From germline, CDR1 is ENHRY and CDR2 SYGVKD. This CDR3 has 14 residues. The CDR3 here is CAISGTSGSYEQYF. CDR3 coding DNA: TGTGCCATCAGTGGGACTAGCGGCTCCTACGAGCAGTACTTC.

This clonotype turned up a few times. The CDR3 region is CASHETSGERNTGELFF. The CDR3, as DNA: TGTGCCAGCCACGAGACTAGCGGGGAGCGGAACACCGGGGAGCTGTTTTTT. This chain connects TRBV5-6 to TRBJ2-2, with 11 bases lining up with TRBD2. Unmatched junction bases numbered 9, after V lost 7 bases and J lost 1 base. The CDR3 is 17 residues long. Germline-derived CDR1 and CDR2 are SGHDT and YYEEEE.